A single sample is the source of the 26 T cell receptor beta chains below, sequenced in a study of technical replicates of blood from a handful of donors. Sequenced by immunoSEQ multiplex PCR; TCRdb stores in-frame clones only, minus some. The sample consists of 75,000 to 95,000 clones, around 91% of them appearing once. Sample: T cells isolated from PBMCs. Receptors were obtained from a human donor in good health.

V and J are TRBV28 and TRBJ2-7; 7 nucleotides agree with TRBD2. J lost 5 bases, V lost 4 bases, and 8 bases had no gene match. The CDR3 consists of 14 residues. The germline V gene has CDR1 MDHEN and CDR2 SYDVKM. CDR3 protein: CASSSPGLIHEQYF. The CDR3 bases are TGTGCCAGCAGTTCACCGGGACTAATCCACGAGCAGTACTTC.

V and J are TRBV29-1 and TRBJ2-7; maybe TRBD2 (6 bases). V dropped 2 bases and J dropped 7 bases, with 15 bases sitting between them. The CDR3 has 13 amino acids. CDR1 is SQVTM, CDR2 ANQGSEA, per germline. CDR3 nucleotide sequence: TGCAGCGTTGAATTCAGCGGGTCGGGTGAGCAGTACTTC. Its protein is CSVEFSGSGEQYF.

This CDR3 is CASSLSSGQLYGYTF. CDR3 bases: TGTGCCAGCAGTTTATCGAGTGGACAACTATATGGCTACACCTTC. V usage is TRBV27 and J usage is TRBJ1-2, with D tentatively TRBD1 (5 bases). Trimming pared 0 bases from V and 5 bases from J, leaving 13 bases between. The CDR3 is made up of 15 amino acids. The germline gives CDR1 MNHEY, CDR2 SMNVEV (reference sequence).

The chain uses TRBV7-9 and TRBJ2-1, with a tentative D call TRBD1 (5 bases). In germline, CDR1 is SEHNR, CDR2 FQNEAQ (reference sequence). The CDR3 has 12 amino acids. V lost 6 bases and J lost 9, with 12 bases in between. The CDR3 region is CASSHQGGEQFF. CDR3 sequence (DNA): TGTGCCAGCAGTCACCAGGGCGGTGAGCAGTTCTTC.

V gene TRBV15 combines with J gene TRBJ1-4; 7 bases are a match to TRBD1. The CDR3 contains 16 residues. The germline V gene encodes CDR1 LNHNV and CDR2 YYDKDF (reference sequence). V lost 5 bases and J lost 3; bases outside the gene matches: 9. The CDR3 sequence is CATSLETGWANEKLFF. CDR3 coding DNA: TGTGCCACCAGCCTGGAGACAGGGTGGGCTAATGAAAAACTGTTTTTT.

V usage is TRBV13 and J usage is TRBJ1-2; D is perhaps TRBD1 (6 bases). The CDR3 is made up of 14 amino acids. The V and J ends lost 2 bases and 7 bases respectively, with 14 bases between them. Looked up from germline, CDR1 is PRHDT and CDR2 is FYEKMQ (reference sequence). The CDR3 here is CASSLSLGAGGYTF. CDR3 bases: TGTGCCAGCAGCTTATCGCTGGGGGCAGGTGGCTACACCTTC.

The chain uses TRBV18 and TRBJ2-7; tentatively, D is TRBD1 (5 bases). CDR3 length: 15 residues. Germline V gene sequence: CDR1 KGHSH, CDR2 LQKENI. V was shortened by 3 bases and J by 2 bases, with 14 bases between the two germline ends. CDR3 nucleotide sequence: TGTGCCAGCTCACCTGTACAGGTTCCCACCTACGAGCAGTACTTC. Residues: CASSPVQVPTYEQYF.

This chain connects TRBV29-1 to TRBJ2-6; 7 nucleotides agree with TRBD1. Germline trimming cut 4 bases from V and 4 bases from J; bases unmatched to any gene: 7. CDR3 length: 15 residues. In germline, CDR1 is SQVTM, CDR2 ANQGSEA. The DNA of the CDR3 is TGCAGCGTTGCAAACAGGGGATCAGGGGCCAACGTCCTGACTTTC. Its translation: CSVANRGSGANVLTF.

The V call is TRBV7-9, the J call TRBJ2-2, with a possible D match to TRBD2 (6 bases). Germline CDR1 reads SEHNR; CDR2 reads FQNEAQ (reference sequence). There are 15 residues in the CDR3. Trimming cost V 3 bases and J 4 bases, with 12 bases left between them. CDR3 in amino acids: CASSFGGTGTGELFF. For the CDR3, the DNA is TGTGCCAGCAGCTTTGGAGGGACGGGCACCGGGGAGCTGTTTTTT.

This chain uses TRBV29-1 with TRBJ2-6, with D unclear. Trimming stripped 5 bases from V and 1 base from J, with 6 bases between. Germline assignment: CDR1 SQVTM and CDR2 ANQGSEA. The CDR3 is 13 amino acids. The CDR3 nucleotides are TGCAGCGTTTTTGCGTCTGGGGCCAACGTCCTGACTTTC. Its protein is CSVFASGANVLTF.

The chain uses TRBV6-6 and TRBJ1-1; TRBD1 agrees at 8 bases. The CDR3 is made up of 16 amino acids. Germline V lookup: CDR1 MNHNY, CDR2 SVGAGI (reference sequence). Trimming removed 2 bases from V and 3 bases from J; junction bases left unmatched: 8. The CDR3 here is CASSYPRTGRHTEAFF. The DNA of the CDR3 is TGTGCCAGCAGTTACCCTAGGACAGGGAGGCACACTGAAGCTTTCTTT.

The chain combines TRBV9 with TRBJ1-5; 7 nucleotides align to TRBD1. The CDR3 sequence is 18 residues long. Looked up from germline, CDR1 is SGDLS and CDR2 is YYNGEE. V dropped 6 bases and J dropped 2; count of bases not matched to a gene: 17. The CDR3 nucleotides are TGTGCCAGCACCATTAGCGGGACAGCGCTCTATGGCAATCAGCCCCAGCATTTT. Protein sequence: CASTISGTALYGNQPQHF.

The V and J genes are TRBV4-3 and TRBJ1-2; 12 bases map to TRBD1. The J segment lost 6 bases and the V segment lost 1 base, leaving 6 bases of the junction unmatched. The CDR3 length is 16 residues. The germline CDR1 and CDR2 sequences are LGHNA and YSLEER. The CDR3 reads CASSQVAGQGADGYTF. The CDR3 coding sequence is TGCGCCAGCAGCCAAGTAGCGGGACAGGGGGCGGATGGCTACACCTTC.

The V call is TRBV10-3, the J call TRBJ2-3, with 13 bases matching TRBD2. Germline CDR1 reads ENHRY; CDR2 reads SYGVKD. V was pared by 8 bases and J by 5 bases, with 1 base of the junction left unmatched. The CDR3 covers 13 residues. This chain's CDR3 is CAIGLAGEDTQYF. The CDR3 DNA reads TGTGCCATCGGACTAGCGGGAGAAGATACGCAGTATTTT.

The rearrangement links TRBV7-2 to TRBJ2-7; 7 bases are shared with TRBD2. The junction had 6 bases not matched to a gene; V was cut back by 3 bases and J by 4 bases. The CDR3 is made up of 14 amino acids. Germline V gene lookup returns CDR1 SGHTA and CDR2 FQGNSA. The DNA for the CDR3 is TGTGCCAGCAGCTTTTGGGGGAGGGCATACGAGCAGTACTTC. Residues: CASSFWGRAYEQYF.

The CDR3 loop reads CASRNGLGQSGNTIYF. CDR3 nucleotide sequence: TGCGCCAGTAGAAACGGACTCGGTCAGAGCGGAAACACCATATATTTT. The chain couples TRBV5-1 to TRBJ1-3; unclear D gene. Trimming cost V 8 bases and J 4 bases, with 22 bases left between them. The length of the CDR3 is 16 residues. Looked up from germline, CDR1 is SGHRS and CDR2 is YFSETQ.

The V and J genes are TRBV5-1 and TRBJ2-1; D is possibly TRBD2 (6 bases). Germline V gives CDR1 SGHRS, CDR2 YFSETQ. CDR3 length: 17 amino acids. Between the trimmed V and J ends, which lost 7 bases and 0 bases, there was a span of 20 bases. The CDR3 is CASAKTPATSSYNEQFF. The CDR3 DNA sequence: TGCGCCAGCGCAAAAACCCCAGCGACTAGCTCCTACAATGAGCAGTTCTTC.

The chain employs TRBV27 and TRBJ2-7, with a possible D match to TRBD1 (6 bases). Germline CDR1 MNHEY, CDR2 SMNVEV (reference sequence). Trimming took off 3 bases at V and 7 bases at J, with 13 bases between the two ends. This CDR3 is built from 13 residues. The CDR3 bases are TGTGCCAGCAGTTTCAACAGGGCGGATGAGCAGTACTTC. As protein: CASSFNRADEQYF.

The CDR3 is CASRGQFAGDQPQHF. CDR3 sequence (DNA): TGTGCCAGCAGGGGACAGTTCGCGGGTGATCAGCCCCAGCATTTT. The rearrangement links TRBV6-6 to TRBJ1-5, with 7 bases fitting TRBD1. Germline V gene data show CDR1 as MNHNY and CDR2 as SVGAGI (reference sequence). This CDR3 has 15 amino acids. V was pared by 6 bases and J by 5 bases, with 10 bases of the junction left unmatched.

This clone has just one count. The chain recombines TRBV18 with TRBJ2-2; the match to TRBD2 covers 7 bases. Unmatched junction bases numbered 5, after V lost 3 bases and J lost 4 bases. Germline loops: CDR1 KGHSH, CDR2 LQKENI. The CDR3 consists of 15 residues. Written as DNA, the CDR3 is TGTGCCAGCTCACCCTCTAGCGGAGGCACCGGGGAGCTGTTTTTT. It encodes CASSPSSGGTGELFF.

The chain is built from TRBV9 and TRBJ1-3; D remains unclear. V was shortened by 0 bases and J by 0 bases, with 7 bases between the two germline ends. The CDR3 is 15 residues long. The germline CDR1 and CDR2 sequences are SGDLS and YYNGEE. CDR3 residues: CASSVVASSGNTIYF. In nucleotides, the CDR3 is TGTGCCAGCAGCGTAGTAGCCTCCTCTGGAAACACCATATATTTT.

This clone was recorded only once. V usage is TRBV7-9 and J usage is TRBJ2-7, with 10 bases matching TRBD2. The V gene end was trimmed by 2 bases and the J gene end by 5 bases; junction bases not matched to a gene: 6. Germline CDR1 reads SEHNR; CDR2 reads FQNEAQ (reference sequence). The CDR3 contains 15 residues. CDR3 amino acids: CASSLSSGRAHEQYF. The CDR3 coding sequence is TGTGCCAGCAGCTTATCTAGCGGGAGAGCCCACGAGCAGTACTTC. Using reference TRBV7-9 and TRBJ2-7 for the parts outside the CDR3, the full variable domain is DTGVSQNPRHKITKRGQNVTFRCDPISEHNRLYWYRQTLGQGPEFLTYFQNEAQLEKSRLLSDRFSAERPKGSFSTLEIQRTEQGDSAMYLCASSLSSGRAHEQYFGPGTRLTVT.

This chain joins TRBV10-2 and TRBJ2-3, with D hard to call. Germline CDR1 reads WSHSY; CDR2 reads SAAADI. Trimming stripped 3 bases from V and 6 bases from J, with 10 bases between. CDR3 length: 13 amino acids. CDR3 region: CASSDSLSDTQYF. CDR3 bases: TGCGCCAGCAGTGACAGTCTTTCGGATACGCAGTATTTT.

J is TRBJ1-2 and V is TRBV18; D remains ambiguous. Per the germline V gene, CDR1 is KGHSH and CDR2 is LQKENI. Trimming stripped 3 bases from V and 7 bases from J, with 12 bases between. This CDR3 region has 13 residues. This CDR3 is CASSPTEGSGYTF. The CDR3 coding sequence is TGTGCCAGCTCACCGACCGAGGGCTCTGGCTACACCTTC.

The chain links TRBV7-3 to TRBJ2-2, with a weak D call TRBD1 (6 bases). The CDR3 is 15 amino acids. Germline CDR1 reads SGHTA; CDR2 reads FQGTGA. The V end was cut by 6 bases, the J end by 1 base, with 12 bases between. The CDR3 is CASRPGTRNTGELFF. In nucleotides, the CDR3 is TGTGCCAGCAGACCCGGGACAAGGAACACCGGGGAGCTGTTTTTT. The whole variable domain, remainder taken from reference TRBV7-3 and TRBJ2-2, is GAGVSQTPSNKVTEKGKYVELRCDPISGHTALYWYRQSLGQGPEFLIYFQGTGAADDSGLPNDRFFAVRPEGSVSTLKIQRTERGDSAVYLCASRPGTRNTGELFFGEGSRLTVL.

The V gene is TRBV27, the J gene TRBJ2-2; TRBD1 is a possible D gene (6 bases). Trimming stripped 6 bases from V and 6 bases from J, with 14 bases between. Per germline, CDR1 MNHEY and CDR2 SMNVEV (reference sequence). This CDR3 region has 14 residues. CDR3 DNA: TGTGCCAGCAGGGTAACAGGGTCCCCCGGGGAGCTGTTTTTT. This sequence encodes CASRVTGSPGELFF.